Listed here is a single T cell receptor (beta chain). Its antigen is currently not known. The record has no base qualities; no much larger clone is one base away. Collaborating institutions collected whole blood in K2EDTA tubes following their own protocols. For TCRbeta analysis, collaborator samples were shipped as frozen whole blood, as isolated PBMCs, or as DNA extracted from either sample type. The record originates from a study of blood T cell repertoires in COVID-19 (dated by TCRdb to about 2020). For the study in its entirety: Samples covering the acute and convalescent phases of COVID-19 were provided by collaborators in the United States, Italy and Spain. The prospective study material was composed of cDNA or gDNA derived from T cells, B-cell-depleted T cells, or PBMCs. A freely available public database, intended as a resource for researchers studying the immune response to SARS-CoV-2, is where the repertoires were released. Where HLA class I and class II types were available, the types were taken from metadata supplied by the sample provider, not from assay-based typing. A de-identified subject ID, COVID-19 status, age in years and sex were almost always included in the sample metadata. The samples were drawn from two sources: the first 160 participants of the ongoing ImmuneRACE study, and fewer than 1,500 subjects contributed by 6 global collaborators. The dataset comprised deeply sampled blood TCRbeta repertoires from subjects exposed to, actively infected with, or recovered from COVID-19. The paper as a whole reports these results and caveats: How much clinical and demographic metadata was included differed by source and by participant, and the metadata was provided uncurated.

TCRbeta CDR3 regions were amplified from genomic DNA using the immunoSEQ Assay, a bias-controlled multiplex PCR. The published analysis was carried out like this. The number of nucleated cells in each sample was estimated by amplification of reference gene primers within the assay. Sequence reads were collapsed and filtered to measure the absolute abundance of every unique TCRbeta CDR3 rearrangement. For each sample, productive Simpson clonality was calculated by taking the square root of Simpson's diversity index across productive rearrangements. Held by TCRdb, this immuneACCESS table contains in-frame sequences only and omits some clones. Under half of the omission traces to an unresolved V gene where checked; the cause of the rest is unknown. The DNA was the basis for D and trimming; V, J and clone size are from that table. For this sample the table gives a few hundred thousand clones, of which about 88% were detected only once. Over 2.5% of the sample belongs to the ten largest clones.

After removal of 1 base from V and 4 bases from J, the junction retains 4 bases not matched to a gene. From a lookup of the germline V gene (reference sequence), CDR1 and CDR2 are SEHNR and FQNEAQ. Inclusive of the bounding cysteine and phenylalanine, the CDR3 is 16 residues long. The only DNA kept is the CDR3, 48 bases in frame from the first base. This receptor was obtained from a man between 60 and 75 years old with acute or convalescent COVID-19. Sequencing was carried out using peripheral blood. The V and J segments used are TRBV7-9 and TRBJ2-5; TRBD1 lines up with 12 middle nucleotides. The base sequence is TGTGCCAGCAGCTTAGATGGGGACAGGGGGCGAGAGACCCAGTACTTC. Its translation reads: CASSLDGDRGRETQYF.